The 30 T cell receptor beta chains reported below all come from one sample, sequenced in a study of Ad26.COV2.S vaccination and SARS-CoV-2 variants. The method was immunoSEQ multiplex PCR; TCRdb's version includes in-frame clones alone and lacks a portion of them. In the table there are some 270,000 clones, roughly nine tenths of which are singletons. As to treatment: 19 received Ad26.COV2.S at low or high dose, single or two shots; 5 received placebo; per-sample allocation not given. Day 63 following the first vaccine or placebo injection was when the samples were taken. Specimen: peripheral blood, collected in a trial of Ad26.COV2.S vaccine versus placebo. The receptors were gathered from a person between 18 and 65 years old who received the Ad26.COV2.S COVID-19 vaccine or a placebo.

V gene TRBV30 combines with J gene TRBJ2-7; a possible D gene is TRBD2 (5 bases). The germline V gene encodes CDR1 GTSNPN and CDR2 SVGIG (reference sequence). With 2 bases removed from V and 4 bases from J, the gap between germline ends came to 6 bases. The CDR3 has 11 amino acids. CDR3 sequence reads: CAWSIAYEQYF. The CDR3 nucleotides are TGTGCCTGGAGTATAGCGTACGAGCAGTACTTC.

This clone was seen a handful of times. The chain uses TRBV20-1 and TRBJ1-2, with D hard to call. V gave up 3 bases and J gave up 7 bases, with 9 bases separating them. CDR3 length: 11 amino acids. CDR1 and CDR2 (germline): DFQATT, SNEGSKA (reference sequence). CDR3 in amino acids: CSARGISGYTF. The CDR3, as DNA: TGCAGTGCTAGGGGGATTAGTGGCTACACCTTC.

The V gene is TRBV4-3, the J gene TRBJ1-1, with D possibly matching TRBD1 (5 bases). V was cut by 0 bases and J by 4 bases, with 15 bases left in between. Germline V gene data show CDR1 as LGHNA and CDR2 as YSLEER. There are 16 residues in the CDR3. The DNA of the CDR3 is TGCGCCAGCAGCCAAGATCTTACAGGCTCGGGCACTGAAGCTTTCTTT. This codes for CASSQDLTGSGTEAFF.

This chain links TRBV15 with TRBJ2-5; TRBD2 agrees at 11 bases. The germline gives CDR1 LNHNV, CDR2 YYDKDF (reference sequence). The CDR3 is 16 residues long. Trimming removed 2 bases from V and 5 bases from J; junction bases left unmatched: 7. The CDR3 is CATSRNIAGGPETQYF. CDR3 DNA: TGTGCCACCAGCAGAAATATAGCGGGAGGGCCGGAGACCCAGTACTTC. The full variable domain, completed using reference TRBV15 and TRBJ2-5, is DAMVIQNPRYQVTQFGKPVTLSCSQTLNHNVMYWYQQKSSQAPKLLFHYYDKDFNNEADTPDNFQSRRPNTSFCFLDIRSPGLGDTAMYLCATSRNIAGGPETQYFGPGTRLLVL.

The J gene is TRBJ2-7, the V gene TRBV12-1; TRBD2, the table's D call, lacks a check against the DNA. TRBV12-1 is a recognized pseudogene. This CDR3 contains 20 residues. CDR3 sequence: CASSLPGTSGRATPGYEQYV. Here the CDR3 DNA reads TGTGCCAGCAGCTTACCCGGGACTAGCGGGAGGGCAACCCCCGGGTACGAGCAGTACGTC.

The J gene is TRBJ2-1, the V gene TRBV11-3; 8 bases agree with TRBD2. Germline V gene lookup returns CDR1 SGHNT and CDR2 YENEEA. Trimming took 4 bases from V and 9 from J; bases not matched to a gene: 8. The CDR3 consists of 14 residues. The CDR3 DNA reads TGTGCCAGCAGCTCTTCACGGGGGGGCTCTGAGCAGTTCTTC. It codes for CASSSSRGGSEQFF.

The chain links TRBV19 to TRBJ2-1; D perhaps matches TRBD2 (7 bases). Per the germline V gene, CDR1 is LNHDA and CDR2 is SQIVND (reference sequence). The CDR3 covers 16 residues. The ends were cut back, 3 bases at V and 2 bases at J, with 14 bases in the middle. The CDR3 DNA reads TGTGCCAGTAGTATTAGGGGCGGGGGCCCCTACAATGAGCAGTTCTTC. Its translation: CASSIRGGGPYNEQFF.

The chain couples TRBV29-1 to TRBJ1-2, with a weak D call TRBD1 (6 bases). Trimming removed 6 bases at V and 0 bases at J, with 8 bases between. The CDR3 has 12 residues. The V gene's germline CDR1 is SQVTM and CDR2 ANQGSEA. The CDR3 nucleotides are TGCAGCGTCGGACAGACTAACTATGGCTACACCTTC. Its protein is CSVGQTNYGYTF.

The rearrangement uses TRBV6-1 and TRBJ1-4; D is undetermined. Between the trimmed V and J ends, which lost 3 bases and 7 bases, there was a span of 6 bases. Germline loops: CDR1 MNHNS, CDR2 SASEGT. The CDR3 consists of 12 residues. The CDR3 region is CASSDVGEKLFF. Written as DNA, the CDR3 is TGTGCCAGCAGTGACGTCGGTGAAAAACTGTTTTTT.

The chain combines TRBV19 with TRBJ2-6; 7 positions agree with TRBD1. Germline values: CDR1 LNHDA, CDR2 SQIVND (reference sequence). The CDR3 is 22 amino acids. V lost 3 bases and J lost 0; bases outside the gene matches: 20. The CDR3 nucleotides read TGTGCCAGTAGTATTCCAATGACAGGGATGGGGTTAAAGGACTCTGGGGCCAACGTCCTGACTTTC. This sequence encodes CASSIPMTGMGLKDSGANVLTF.

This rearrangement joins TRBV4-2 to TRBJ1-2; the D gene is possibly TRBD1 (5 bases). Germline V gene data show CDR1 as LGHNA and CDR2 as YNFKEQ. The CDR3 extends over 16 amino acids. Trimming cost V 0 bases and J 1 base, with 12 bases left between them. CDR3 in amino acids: CASSQEVGALNYGYTF. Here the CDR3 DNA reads TGTGCCAGCAGCCAAGAAGTAGGGGCCCTTAACTATGGCTACACCTTC.

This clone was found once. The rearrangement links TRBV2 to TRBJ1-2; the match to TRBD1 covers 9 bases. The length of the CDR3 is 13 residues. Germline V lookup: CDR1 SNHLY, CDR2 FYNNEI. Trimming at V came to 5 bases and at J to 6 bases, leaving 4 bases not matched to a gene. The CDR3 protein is CASSPQGAHGYTF. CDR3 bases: TGTGCCAGCAGTCCACAGGGGGCTCATGGCTACACCTTC.

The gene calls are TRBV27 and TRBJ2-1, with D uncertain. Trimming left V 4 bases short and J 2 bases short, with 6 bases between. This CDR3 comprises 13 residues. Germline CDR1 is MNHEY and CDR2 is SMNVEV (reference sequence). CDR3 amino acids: CASSYYPYNEQFF. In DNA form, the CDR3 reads TGTGCCAGCAGTTACTATCCCTACAATGAGCAGTTCTTC.

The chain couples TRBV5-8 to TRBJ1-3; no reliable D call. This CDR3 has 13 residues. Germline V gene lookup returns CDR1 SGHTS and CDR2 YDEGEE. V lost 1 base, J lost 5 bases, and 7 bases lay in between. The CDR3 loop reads CASSLRQRNTIYF. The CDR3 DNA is TGTGCCAGCAGCTTGCGGCAGAGAAACACCATATATTTT.

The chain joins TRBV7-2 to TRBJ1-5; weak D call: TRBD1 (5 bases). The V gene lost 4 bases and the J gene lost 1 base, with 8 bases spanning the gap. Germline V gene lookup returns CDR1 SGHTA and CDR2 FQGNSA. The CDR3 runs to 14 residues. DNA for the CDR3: TGTGCCAGCAGCTGGGGCTCCAGCAATCAGCCCCAGCATTTT. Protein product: CASSWGSSNQPQHF.

CDR3 coding DNA: TGTGCCAGCAGCCAAGTACAGGGGGCAGGAGGCTACACCTTC. Translation: CASSQVQGAGGYTF. The chain links TRBV3-1 (or the pseudogene TRBV3-2) to TRBJ1-2; TRBD1 matches at 9 bases. V gave up 1 base and J gave up 8 bases; unmatched junction bases: 5. Germline CDR1 LGHDT, CDR2 YNNKEL (reference sequence). This CDR3 is built from 14 residues.

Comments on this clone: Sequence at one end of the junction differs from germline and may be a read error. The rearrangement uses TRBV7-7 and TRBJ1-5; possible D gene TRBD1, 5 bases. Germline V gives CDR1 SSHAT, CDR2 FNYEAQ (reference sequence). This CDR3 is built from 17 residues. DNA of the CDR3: TGTGCTAGCAGCTTACGGAAGGTTGGGGCGAGCGATCAGCCCCAGCATTTT. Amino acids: CASSLRKVGASDQPQHF.

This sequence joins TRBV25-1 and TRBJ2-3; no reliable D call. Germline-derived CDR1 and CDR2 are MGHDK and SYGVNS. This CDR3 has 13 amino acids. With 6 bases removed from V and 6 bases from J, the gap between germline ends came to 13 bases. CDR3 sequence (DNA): TGTGCCAGCAGCCCAGGAATCGGGGATACGCAGTATTTT. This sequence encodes CASSPGIGDTQYF.

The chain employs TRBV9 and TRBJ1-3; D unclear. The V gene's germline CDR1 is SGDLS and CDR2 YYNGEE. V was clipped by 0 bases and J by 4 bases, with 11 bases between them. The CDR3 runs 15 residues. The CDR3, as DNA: TGTGCCAGCAGCGTAGAAGGCCGTATCGGAAACACCATATATTTT. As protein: CASSVEGRIGNTIYF.

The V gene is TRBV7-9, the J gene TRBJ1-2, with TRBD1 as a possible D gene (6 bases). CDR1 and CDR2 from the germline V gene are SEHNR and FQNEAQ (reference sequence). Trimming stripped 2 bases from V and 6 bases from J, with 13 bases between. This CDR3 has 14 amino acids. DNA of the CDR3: TGTGCCAGCAGCTTACGGCAGGGGCACAATGGCTACACCTTC. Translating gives CASSLRQGHNGYTF.

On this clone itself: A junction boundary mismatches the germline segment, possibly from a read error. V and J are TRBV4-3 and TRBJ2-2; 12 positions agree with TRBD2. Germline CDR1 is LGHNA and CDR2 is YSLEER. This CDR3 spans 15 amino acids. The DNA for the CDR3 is TGCGCCAACAGCCCGCGACTAGCGGGAGACCGGGAGCTGTTTTTT. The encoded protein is CANSPRLAGDRELFF.

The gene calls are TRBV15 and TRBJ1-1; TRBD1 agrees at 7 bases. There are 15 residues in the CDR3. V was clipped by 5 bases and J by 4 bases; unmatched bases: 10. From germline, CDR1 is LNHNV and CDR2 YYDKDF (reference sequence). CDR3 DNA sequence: TGTGCCACCAGCCTTGGTGACAGGGTGGCCACTGAAGCTTTCTTT. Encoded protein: CATSLGDRVATEAFF.

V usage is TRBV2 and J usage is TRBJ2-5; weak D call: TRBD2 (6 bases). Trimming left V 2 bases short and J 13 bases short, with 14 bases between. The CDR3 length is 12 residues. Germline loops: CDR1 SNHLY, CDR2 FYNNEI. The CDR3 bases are TGTGCCAGCAGTGAACCGACTAGTCGGTTGTACTTC. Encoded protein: CASSEPTSRLYF.

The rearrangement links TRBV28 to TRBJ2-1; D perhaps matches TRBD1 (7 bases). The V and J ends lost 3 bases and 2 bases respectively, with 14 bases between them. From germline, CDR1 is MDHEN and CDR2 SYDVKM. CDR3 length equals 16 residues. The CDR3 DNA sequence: TGTGCCAGCAGTTTTGGCGGGACAGCGCCCTACAATGAGCAGTTCTTC. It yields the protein CASSFGGTAPYNEQFF.

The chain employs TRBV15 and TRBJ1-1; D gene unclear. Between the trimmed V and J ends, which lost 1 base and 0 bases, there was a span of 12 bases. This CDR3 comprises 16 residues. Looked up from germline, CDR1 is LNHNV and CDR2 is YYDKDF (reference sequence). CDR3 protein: CATSRVRRLMNTEAFF. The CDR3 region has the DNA TGTGCCACCAGCAGAGTAAGGAGACTTATGAACACTGAAGCTTTCTTT. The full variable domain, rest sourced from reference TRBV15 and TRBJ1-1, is DAMVIQNPRYQVTQFGKPVTLSCSQTLNHNVMYWYQQKSSQAPKLLFHYYDKDFNNEADTPDNFQSRRPNTSFCFLDIRSPGLGDTAMYLCATSRVRRLMNTEAFFGQGTRLTVV.

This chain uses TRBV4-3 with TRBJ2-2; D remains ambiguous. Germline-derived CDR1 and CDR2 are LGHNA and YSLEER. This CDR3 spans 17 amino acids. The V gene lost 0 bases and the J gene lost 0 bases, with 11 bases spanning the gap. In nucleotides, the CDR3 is TGCGCCAGCAGCCAAGAGGCCCGGATATCGAACACCGGGGAGCTGTTTTTT. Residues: CASSQEARISNTGELFF.

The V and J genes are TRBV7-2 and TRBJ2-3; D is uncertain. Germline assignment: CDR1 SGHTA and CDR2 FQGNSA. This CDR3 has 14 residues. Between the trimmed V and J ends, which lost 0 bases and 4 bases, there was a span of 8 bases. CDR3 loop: CASSLANPADTQYF. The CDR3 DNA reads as TGTGCCAGCAGCTTAGCTAACCCCGCAGATACGCAGTATTTT. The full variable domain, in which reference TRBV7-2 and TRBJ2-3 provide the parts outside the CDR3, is GAGVSQSPSNKVTEKGKDVELRCDPISGHTALYWYRQSLGQGLEFLIYFQGNSAPDKSGLPSDRFSAERTGGSVSTLTIQRTQQEDSAVYLCASSLANPADTQYFGPGTRLTVL.

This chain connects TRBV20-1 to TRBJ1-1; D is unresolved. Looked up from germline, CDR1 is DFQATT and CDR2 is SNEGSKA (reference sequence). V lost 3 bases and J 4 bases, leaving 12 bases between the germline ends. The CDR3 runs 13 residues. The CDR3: CSASLSVGTEAFF. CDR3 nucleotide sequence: TGCAGTGCTAGTCTTAGTGTGGGCACTGAAGCTTTCTTT.

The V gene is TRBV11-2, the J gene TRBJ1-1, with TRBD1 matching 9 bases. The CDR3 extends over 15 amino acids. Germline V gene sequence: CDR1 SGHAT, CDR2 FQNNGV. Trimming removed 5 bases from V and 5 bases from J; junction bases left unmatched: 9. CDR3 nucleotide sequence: TGTGCCAGCAGCGACTACAGGGGGCGTTCGACTGAAGCTTTCTTT. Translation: CASSDYRGRSTEAFF.

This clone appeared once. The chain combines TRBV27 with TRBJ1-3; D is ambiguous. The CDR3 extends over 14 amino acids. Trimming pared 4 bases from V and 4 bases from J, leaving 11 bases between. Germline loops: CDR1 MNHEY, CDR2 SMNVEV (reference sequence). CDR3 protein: CASSSGGLGNTIYF. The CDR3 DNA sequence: TGTGCCAGCAGTTCGGGAGGTTTAGGAAACACCATATATTTT.